This passage covers 21 T cell receptor beta chains from one sample sequenced in a study of sequential checkpoint blockade in melanoma. The table came from immunoSEQ multiplex PCR; TCRdb's copy has only in-frame clones and leaves some out. The sample consists of over 9,000 clones, roughly 75% of them appearing once. Treatment reported: randomized to nivolumab then ipilimumab (arm A) or the reverse (arm B). The sample consisted of CD8+ T cells sorted from blood (inferred from file names), taken from a patient given nivolumab and ipilimumab in sequence. These receptors came from a human donor with melanoma.

The chain links TRBV5-1 to TRBJ2-2, with 10 bases identical to TRBD1. V shed 4 bases and J 3 bases; nucleotides not matched to a gene: 6. The CDR3 sequence is 16 residues long. CDR1 and CDR2 (germline): SGHRS, YFSETQ. The CDR3 nucleotides read TGCGCCAGCAGCGTCGGGACAGGGGTCGACACCGGGGAGCTGTTTTTT. Translating it yields CASSVGTGVDTGELFF.

This chain joins TRBV5-8 and TRBJ2-1; 8 nucleotides align to TRBD2. Germline CDR1 SGHTS, CDR2 YDEGEE. The CDR3 contains 15 residues. J was trimmed by 2 bases and V by 4 bases; bases with no gene match: 5. The CDR3: CASSISGSPYNEQFF. In DNA form, the CDR3 reads TGTGCCAGCAGCATAAGCGGGAGTCCCTACAATGAGCAGTTCTTC.

The chain combines TRBV12-5 with TRBJ1-2; possibly TRBD1 for D (6 bases). The CDR3 length is 15 residues. V shed 4 bases and J shed 0 bases, with 12 bases lying between them. Germline V gene sequence: CDR1 LGHNT, CDR2 FRNRAP. CDR3 loop: CASGSKDRPNYGYTF. CDR3 DNA: TGTGCTAGTGGTTCAAAGGACAGACCTAACTATGGCTACACCTTC.

The chain joins TRBV7-9 to TRBJ2-1, with 8 positions matching TRBD2. J lost 10 bases, V lost 1 base, and 15 bases had no gene match. This CDR3 contains 17 residues. Germline CDR1 reads SEHNR; CDR2 reads FQNEAQ (reference sequence). The CDR3 bases are TGTGCCAGCAGCTTAGTTGAAATTTATTCCCCGGGAGGGGAGCAGTTCTTC. It codes for CASSLVEIYSPGGEQFF.

This rearrangement joins TRBV6-1 to TRBJ2-3; 8 nucleotides match TRBD2. The CDR3 extends over 16 amino acids. Looked up from germline, CDR1 is MNHNS and CDR2 is SASEGT. V lost 0 bases, J lost 4 bases, and 6 bases stayed unmatched. The CDR3 coding sequence is TGTGCCAGCAGTGAAGCTTCGGGGGGGGGAGCAGATACGCAGTATTTT. It specifies CASSEASGGGADTQYF.

This chain links TRBV29-1 with TRBJ2-7, with D tentatively TRBD1 (6 bases). The CDR3 runs to 13 residues. Trimming removed 2 bases from V and 2 bases from J, with 10 bases in between. The germline gives CDR1 SQVTM, CDR2 ANQGSEA. The CDR3 sequence: CSVETGKAYEQYF. The CDR3 nucleotides read TGCAGCGTTGAAACAGGGAAAGCCTACGAGCAGTACTTC.

This clone was observed a few times. The chain couples TRBV25-1 to TRBJ1-5; no clear D gene. Trimming removed 4 bases from V and 6 bases from J, with 13 bases in between. CDR1 and CDR2 (germline): MGHDK, SYGVNS. The CDR3 is 14 amino acids. As DNA, the CDR3 is TGTGCCAGCAGTGGGAACAGTGCAGCTCAGCCCCAGCATTTT. Translated, it gives CASSGNSAAQPQHF.

The genes are TRBV7-2 and TRBJ1-2; D perhaps matches TRBD1 (6 bases). The CDR3 sequence is 12 residues long. Trimming shortened V by 1 base and J by 6 bases, and 6 bases separated the two germline ends. CDR1 and CDR2 (germline): SGHTA, FQGNSA. The CDR3 loop is CASSLGTDGYTF. The CDR3 DNA reads TGTGCCAGCAGCTTAGGGACAGATGGCTACACCTTC.

The rearrangement uses TRBV6-1 and TRBJ1-5; 8 bases align to TRBD1. This CDR3 contains 16 residues. Trimming took 6 bases from V and 2 from J; bases not matched to a gene: 9. CDR1 and CDR2 (germline): MNHNS, SASEGT. CDR3 coding DNA: TGTGCCAGCAGGGAATACAGGGGGAGCGGCAATCAGCCCCAGCATTTT. Its translation: CASREYRGSGNQPQHF.

This chain connects TRBV14 to TRBJ2-3; 12 bases match TRBD2. The CDR3 consists of 15 residues. The germline gives CDR1 SGHDN, CDR2 FVKESK. V dropped 4 bases and J dropped 4; count of bases not matched to a gene: 3. The CDR3 loop reads CASSRTSGKADTQYF. CDR3 nucleotides: TGTGCCAGCAGCCGGACTAGCGGGAAGGCAGATACGCAGTATTTT.

In its sample, this clone ranks as medium-sized (0.01 to 0.1%). The gene calls are TRBV28 and TRBJ1-2, with 7 positions matching TRBD1. The V segment lost 6 bases and the J segment 8 bases; nucleotides outside the gene matches: 12. The V gene's germline CDR1 is MDHEN and CDR2 SYDVKM. This CDR3 has 14 residues. The CDR3, as DNA: TGTGCCAGCAGGCTCCGGGACAGCGCGTTAGGCTACACCTTC. Encoded protein: CASRLRDSALGYTF.

The J gene is TRBJ1-5, the V gene TRBV27; no clear D gene. This CDR3 has 14 amino acids. Trimming stripped 6 bases from V and 2 bases from J, with 11 bases between. CDR1 is MNHEY and CDR2 is SMNVEV in the germline V gene (reference sequence). The chain's CDR3 is CASSRGSGNQPQHF. The CDR3 nucleotides are TGTGCCAGCAGCCGAGGTAGCGGCAATCAGCCCCAGCATTTT.

This sequence joins TRBV29-1 and TRBJ2-7; weak D call: TRBD1 (5 bases). CDR3 length: 12 residues. The V gene's germline CDR1 is SQVTM and CDR2 ANQGSEA. The germline V and J ends were trimmed by 3 bases and 5 bases, with 11 bases remaining between them. CDR3 DNA: TGCAGCGTTGATCAGGGTAATAACGAGCAGTACTTC. Translating gives CSVDQGNNEQYF.

CDR3 residues: CASSVEPSGHNTGELFF. In DNA, the CDR3 is TGTGCCAGCAGCGTAGAACCTAGCGGGCATAACACCGGGGAGCTGTTTTTT. The V call is TRBV9, the J call TRBJ2-2; TRBD2 agrees at 8 bases. The CDR3 runs 17 residues. The germline V gene has CDR1 SGDLS and CDR2 YYNGEE. J gave up 2 bases and V 0 bases, and 6 bases lay outside the gene matches. Full variable domain (missing parts from reference TRBV9 and TRBJ2-2): DSGVTQTPKHLITATGQRVTLRCSPRSGDLSVYWYQQSLDQGLQFLIQYYNGEERAKGNILERFSAQQFPDLHSELNLSSLELGDSALYFCASSVEPSGHNTGELFFGEGSRLTVL.

The rearrangement links TRBV6-1 to TRBJ2-7, with a possible D match to TRBD2 (6 bases). V lost 8 bases and J lost 6, with 11 bases in between. This CDR3 spans 11 amino acids. The V gene's germline CDR1 is MNHNS and CDR2 SASEGT. In DNA, the CDR3 is TGTGCCAGCGGTCGGGAGAGCGAGCAGTACTTC. It translates to CASGRESEQYF.

The chain combines TRBV6-1 with TRBJ1-1, with D possibly TRBD1 on 6 matching bases. There are 16 residues in the CDR3. CDR1 and CDR2 from the germline V gene are MNHNS and SASEGT. V was cut by 1 base and J by 0 bases, with 12 bases left in between. CDR3: CASSEVAGAMNTEAFF. CDR3 DNA sequence: TGTGCCAGCAGTGAAGTGGCAGGGGCCATGAACACTGAAGCTTTCTTT.

The J gene is TRBJ2-5, the V gene TRBV6-1; 12 bases are shared with TRBD2. The last part of the DNA fits TRBJ2-7 better; the J call may be wrong. The CDR3 has 17 residues. In germline, CDR1 is MNHNS, CDR2 SASEGT. The CDR3 nucleotides read TGTGCCAGCAGTGAAGGCCATCTAGCGGGAGGGCTCTACGAGCAGTACTTC. The encoded protein is CASSEGHLAGGLYEQYF.

The chain has TRBV7-9 and TRBJ2-1; a weak D match, TRBD2 (6 bases). Germline V gene lookup returns CDR1 SEHNR and CDR2 FQNEAQ (reference sequence). The CDR3 runs 17 residues. V lost 5 bases, J lost 6 bases, and 23 bases lay in between. DNA of the CDR3: TGTGCCAGCAGCGGAACGGAGGGGCCCAATACAGGCAATGAGCAGTTCTTC. This gives the protein CASSGTEGPNTGNEQFF.

This clone came up a few times. J is TRBJ2-5 and V is TRBV7-3, with D tentatively TRBD2 (6 bases). V lost 4 bases to trimming and J lost 1 base, with 13 bases between them. In germline, CDR1 is SGHTA, CDR2 FQGTGA. The CDR3 is 15 residues long. The CDR3 here is CASSWTNDFQETQYF. The DNA for the CDR3 is TGTGCCAGCAGCTGGACTAACGACTTCCAAGAGACCCAGTACTTC.

This sequence joins TRBV4-3 and TRBJ2-7; 9 bases are shared with TRBD1. Germline V gives CDR1 LGHNA, CDR2 YSLEER. The V segment lost 5 bases and the J segment 2 bases; nucleotides outside the gene matches: 4. The CDR3 consists of 14 residues. The CDR3 region has the DNA TGCGCCAGCAGCAAAAGACAGGGGGCCTACGAGCAGTACTTC. This encodes CASSKRQGAYEQYF.

V is TRBV11-2 and J is TRBJ1-6, with 7 nucleotides matching TRBD1. The CDR3 totals 18 residues. V was pared by 4 bases and J by 10 bases, with 19 bases of the junction left unmatched. Per germline, CDR1 SGHAT and CDR2 FQNNGV. This CDR3 reads CASSSWGAGRGRGSPLHF. CDR3 bases: TGTGCCAGCAGCTCGTGGGGGGCCGGAAGGGGGCGCGGATCACCCCTCCACTTT.